This T cell receptor beta chain was documented in a study of cytomegalovirus exposure and HLA in healthy donors. The study ran its PCR with 60 Vbeta and 13 Jbeta primers. Sequenced by immunoSEQ multiplex PCR; TCRdb stores in-frame clones only, minus some. The table shows 75,000 to 95,000 clones, with roughly 63% occurring only once. The CDR3 extends over 14 amino acids. Per germline, CDR1 SNHLY and CDR2 FYNNEI. V was cut by 6 bases and J by 6 bases, with 18 bases left in between. Overall study results and limits: Cytomegalovirus association was listed for roughly 160 TCR beta chains.

This clone showed up just a few times. Its antigen is as yet unknown. The clonotype originates from a woman younger than 45 in good health and CMV-seronegative. Sample: PBMCs. The chain uses TRBV2 and TRBJ2-7; tentatively, D is TRBD2 (6 bases). The chain's CDR3 is CASSASGLSPEQYF. CDR3 DNA: TGTGCCAGCAGCGCGTCGGGACTTTCGCCCGAGCAGTACTTC.